This T cell receptor (beta chain) was recovered during a study of OX40 agonist ivuxolimab in advanced cancers. Study-wide background: Patients were treated with ivuxolimab, an agonistic anti-OX40 (CD134) antibody. The dose-escalation cohort was around 83% male, with a mean age of 60 years, ranging about 23 to 90. Study results and caveats: Some nonresponders also had low normalized T-cell clonal expansion.

Germline CDR1 is SNHLY and CDR2 is FYNNEI. Trimming at V came to 6 bases and at J to 7 bases, leaving 2 bases not matched to a gene. This CDR3 is built from 12 residues. Concerning this clone: The antigen is not known.

Produced via immunoSEQ multiplex PCR; TCRdb's table is partial and in-frame only. The sample holds approximately 90,000 clones; roughly 86% are singletons and the top ten take 4.5% to 5.5%. V and J are TRBV2 and TRBJ2-3, with 9 bases identical to TRBD2. Sample: CD4+ or CD8+ T cells sorted from blood, taken in a trial of the OX40 agonist ivuxolimab. This receptor was obtained from an adult with an advanced solid tumor such as melanoma, head and neck, liver or kidney cancer. CDR3 in amino acids: CASSSGRNTQYF. The CDR3, as DNA: TGTGCCAGCAGCAGCGGGAGGAATACGCAGTATTTT. Full variable domain (outside the CDR3, taken from reference TRBV2 and TRBJ2-3): EPEVTQTPSHQVTQMGQEVILRCVPISNHLYFYWYRQILGQKVEFLVSFYNNEISEKSEIFDDQFSVERPDGSNFTLKIRSTKLEDSAMYFCASSSGRNTQYFGPGTRLTVL.